These T cell receptor beta chains were read from a single sample in a study of technical replicates of blood from a handful of donors. The table came from immunoSEQ multiplex PCR; TCRdb's copy has only in-frame clones and leaves some out. This table has some 94,000 clones, 96% appearing once. Input material: T cells isolated from PBMCs. These receptors were collected from a human donor in good health. CDR3s include the opening cysteine and the closing phenylalanine or tryptophan. The order of the fields is J gene, clone size, V gene, D gene, CDR3 protein, CDR3 DNA. A D gene is named only where the DNA matches it firmly. Only some rows state a clone size, as once, few, many or a class for expanded clones.

j_gene: TRBJ2-5; abundance: -; v_gene: TRBV5-6; d_gene: -; CDR3aa: CASSFLQGGETQYF; CDR3nt: TGTGCCAGCAGCTTTCTCCAGGGAGGAGAGACCCAGTACTTC
j_gene: TRBJ2-7; abundance: -; v_gene: TRBV29-1; d_gene: -; CDR3aa: CSVAQGPYEQYF; CDR3nt: TGCAGCGTTGCACAGGGCCCCTACGAGCAGTACTTC
j_gene: TRBJ1-4; abundance: -; v_gene: TRBV5-6; d_gene: -; CDR3aa: CASSLPYKNEKLFF; CDR3nt: TGTGCCAGCAGCTTGCCTTATAAAAATGAAAAACTGTTTTTT
j_gene: TRBJ1-2; abundance: -; v_gene: TRBV10-3; d_gene: TRBD1; CDR3aa: CAISRDRGNYGYTF; CDR3nt: TGTGCCATCAGTAGGGACAGGGGAAACTATGGCTACACCTTC
j_gene: TRBJ2-5; abundance: -; v_gene: TRBV27; d_gene: TRBD1; CDR3aa: CASSYRGRETQYF; CDR3nt: TGTGCCAGCAGTTATAGGGGGCGAGAGACCCAGTACTTC
j_gene: TRBJ1-5; abundance: once; v_gene: TRBV19; d_gene: TRBD1; CDR3aa: CASSPGTAQQPQHF; CDR3nt: TGTGCCAGTAGTCCAGGGACAGCCCAACAGCCCCAGCATTTT
j_gene: TRBJ1-2; abundance: -; v_gene: TRBV2; d_gene: -; CDR3aa: CASSDDTGASYGYTF; CDR3nt: TGTGCCAGCAGTGATGATACAGGAGCTTCCTATGGCTACACCTTC
j_gene: TRBJ1-1; abundance: -; v_gene: TRBV5-1; d_gene: TRBD1; CDR3aa: CASSFSGGTEAFF; CDR3nt: TGCGCCAGCAGCTTTTCAGGGGGCACTGAAGCTTTCTTT
j_gene: TRBJ2-5; abundance: -; v_gene: TRBV7-2; d_gene: -; CDR3aa: CASSLSSGDANQYF; CDR3nt: TGTGCCAGCAGCTTATCTTCGGGGGACGCGAACCAGTACTTC
j_gene: TRBJ2-5; abundance: -; v_gene: TRBV15; d_gene: -; CDR3aa: CATSSRQWETQYF; CDR3nt: TGTGCCACCAGCAGTAGACAGTGGGAGACCCAGTACTTC
j_gene: TRBJ2-7; abundance: -; v_gene: TRBV15; d_gene: TRBD1; CDR3aa: CATSGSVGTGIYEQYF; CDR3nt: TGTGCCACCAGCGGATCGGTGGGGACAGGGATCTACGAGCAGTACTTC
j_gene: TRBJ1-3; abundance: -; v_gene: TRBV28; d_gene: -; CDR3aa: CASSFGHEGNTIYF; CDR3nt: TGTGCCAGCAGTTTCGGACATGAGGGAAACACCATATATTTT